What follows are 21 T cell receptor beta chains derived from one specimen sequenced in a study of beta chain features in type 1 diabetes. cDNA synthesis used the whole RNA isolate, giving expressed TCRB sequences. Measured with immunoSEQ multiplex PCR; TCRdb has only the in-frame clones, and not every one. The table lists around 300,000 clones, 14% of them singletons. Sequenced: central memory CD4+ T cells from blood. The receptor set was obtained from a man aged 25-40 years in good health.

V usage is TRBV4-3 and J usage is TRBJ2-1, with D tentatively TRBD2 (5 bases). The CDR3 covers 14 residues. From germline, CDR1 is LGHNA and CDR2 YSLEER. V shed 1 base and J shed 2 bases, with 6 bases lying between them. CDR3 sequence reads: CASSQVGAYNEQFF. CDR3 in DNA: TGCGCCAGCAGCCAAGTGGGAGCCTACAATGAGCAGTTCTTC.

The chain recombines TRBV6-1 with TRBJ2-5; 7 bases map to TRBD2. The V gene end was trimmed by 4 bases and the J gene end by 4 bases; junction bases not matched to a gene: 15. CDR1 MNHNS and CDR2 SASEGT come from the germline V gene. The CDR3 spans 17 residues. The CDR3 DNA reads TGTGCCAGCAGTGTGATTAGGACTAGTGGGGTGATAGAGACCCAGTACTTC. Translation gives CASSVIRTSGVIETQYF.

This clone appeared many times. The rearrangement links TRBV5-1 to TRBJ2-7; D possibly uses TRBD1 or TRBD2 (5 bases each). The CDR3 totals 13 residues. V was shortened by 4 bases and J by 7 bases, with 15 bases between the two germline ends. CDR1 SGHRS and CDR2 YFSETQ come from the germline V gene. In DNA, the CDR3 is TGCGCCAGCAGCCCGCAGGGAGCAGGGGAGCAGTACGTC. This gives the protein CASSPQGAGEQYV.

The sample holds a few counts of this clone. Other nucleotide sequences in the sample specify the same CDR3. The chain couples TRBV5-1 to TRBJ1-1; the D is unclear. Deletions cut 0 bases from V and 1 base from J, with 7 bases between. Germline values: CDR1 SGHRS, CDR2 YFSETQ. The CDR3 is 14 residues long. The CDR3 bases are TGCGCCAGCAGCTTGGGTCAGAAGAACACTGAAGCTTTCTTT. Translated, it gives CASSLGQKNTEAFF.

The genes are TRBV6-4 and TRBJ2-1, with a weak D call TRBD1 (6 bases). CDR3 size: 12 residues. V dropped 6 bases and J dropped 10 bases, with 13 bases sitting between them. The germline V gene has CDR1 MRHNA and CDR2 SNTAGT. CDR3 residues: CASSGLTGEQFF. For the CDR3, the DNA is TGTGCCAGCAGCGGATTAACAGGGGAGCAGTTCTTC.

This clone occurred a few times. The chain joins TRBV30 to TRBJ1-1; 8 nucleotides line up with TRBD1. CDR3 size: 14 residues. V trimming: 4 bases; J trimming: 6 bases; junction bases outside the gene matches: 10. Germline V gives CDR1 GTSNPN, CDR2 SVGIG (reference sequence). CDR3 in DNA: TGTGCCTGGACCAGGGGGCTTTCTTATCCTGAAGCTTTCTTT. Residues: CAWTRGLSYPEAFF.

V gene TRBV6-7 combines with J gene TRBJ2-1; no clear D. TRBV6-7 qualifies as an ORF whose function is uncertain. With 7 bases removed from V and 7 bases from J, the gap between germline ends came to 14 bases. The CDR3 is 13 residues long. CDR3 sequence (DNA): TGTGCCAGCATTTGGCTACCAGCGAATGAGCAGTTCTTC. Translated: CASIWLPANEQFF.

With respect to this clone: The same CDR3 is also encoded by other DNA sequences in this sample. The J gene is TRBJ2-1, the V gene TRBV6-5; 9 nucleotides match TRBD1. The CDR3 extends over 15 amino acids. The V gene's germline CDR1 is MNHEY and CDR2 SVGAGI. The J segment lost 0 bases and the V segment lost 6 bases, leaving 3 bases of the junction unmatched. The CDR3 nucleotides are TGTGCCAGCAGACGACAGGGGGGCTCCTACAATGAGCAGTTCTTC. The encoded protein is CASRRQGGSYNEQFF.

The gene calls are TRBV19 and TRBJ1-6; 7 bases match TRBD1. Trimming took 8 bases from V and 11 from J; bases not matched to a gene: 9. Germline values: CDR1 LNHDA, CDR2 SQIVND (reference sequence). This CDR3 is built from 13 residues. The CDR3 sequence is CASSTGVQAPLHF. The CDR3 DNA reads TGTGCCAGTTCTACAGGGGTCCAGGCACCCCTCCACTTT.

This clone was observed a handful of times. CDR3 protein: CASTRDRGLYEQYF. The DNA for the CDR3 is TGTGCCAGCACTCGGGACAGGGGGCTATACGAGCAGTACTTC. J is TRBJ2-7 and V is TRBV18; 12 bases agree with TRBD1. Trimming removed 8 bases from V and 4 bases from J; junction bases left unmatched: 6. CDR3 length: 14 amino acids. CDR1 and CDR2 (germline): KGHSH, LQKENI.

The genes are TRBV18 and TRBJ1-6, with D possibly being TRBD1 (5 bases). Germline CDR1 is KGHSH and CDR2 is LQKENI. This CDR3 region has 16 residues. Trimming stripped 2 bases from V and 6 bases from J, with 14 bases between. The DNA for the CDR3 is TGTGCCAGCTCACCAAGTTTGGCAGGGAGTAATTCACCCCTCCACTTT. Protein: CASSPSLAGSNSPLHF.

This clone has only a few counts. The genes are TRBV4-3 and TRBJ1-4; TRBD1 matches 7 bases. The germline V gene has CDR1 LGHNA and CDR2 YSLEER. The CDR3 contains 18 residues. Trimming removed 2 bases from V and 4 bases from J; junction bases left unmatched: 13. The CDR3 loop is CASSQPKDDRVNNEKLFF. The CDR3 DNA is TGCGCCAGCAGCCAACCAAAAGACGACAGGGTGAATAATGAAAAACTGTTTTTT.

This clone turned up a few times. CDR3 loop: CAWSDPIRGSGDTQYF. The CDR3 DNA reads as TGTGCCTGGAGTGACCCAATCAGGGGTTCGGGAGATACGCAGTATTTT. The chain uses TRBV30 and TRBJ2-3, with D perhaps matching TRBD1 (6 bases). The CDR3 sequence is 16 residues long. Germline assignment: CDR1 GTSNPN and CDR2 SVGIG (reference sequence). V was shortened by 1 base and J by 5 bases, with 19 bases between the two germline ends. The whole variable domain, filled in from reference TRBV30 and TRBJ2-3, reads SQTIHQWPATLVQPVGSPLSLECTVEGTSNPNLYWYRQAAGRGLQLLFYSVGIGQISSEVPQNLSASRPQDRQFILSSKKLLLSDSGFYLCAWSDPIRGSGDTQYFGPGTRLTVL.

This sequence joins TRBV6-5 and TRBJ1-5; D is unresolved. Germline values: CDR1 MNHEY, CDR2 SVGAGI. Trimming pared 0 bases from V and 1 base from J, leaving 10 bases between. This CDR3 spans 16 amino acids. CDR3 sequence (DNA): TGTGCCAGCAGTTACTCTAGGTCACCCAGCAATCAGCCCCAGCATTTT. Amino acids: CASSYSRSPSNQPQHF.

This clone was detected ten times or more. The chain links TRBV23-1 to TRBJ1-5; no clear D. TRBV23-1 is annotated as an ORF whose role is uncertain. V was clipped by 7 bases and J by 4 bases, with 8 bases between them. The length of the CDR3 is 12 residues. CDR3 bases: TGCGCCAGCATCAGACGGAATCAGCCCCAGCATTTT. Protein: CASIRRNQPQHF.

The chain links TRBV10-2 to TRBJ1-1, with 11 bases that match TRBD1. Germline-derived CDR1 and CDR2 are WSHSY and SAAADI. The CDR3 runs 14 residues. With V trimmed by 8 bases and J by 2 bases, 4 bases remained unmatched. Here the CDR3 reads CASGQGAQNTEAFF. CDR3 in DNA: TGCGCCAGCGGACAGGGGGCGCAAAACACTGAAGCTTTCTTT.

Ten or more counts support this clone. This sequence joins TRBV29-1 and TRBJ1-1, with a tentative D call TRBD1 (6 bases). CDR3 length: 11 residues. Germline V CDR1 and CDR2: SQVTM, ANQGSEA. Trimming cost V 6 bases and J 8 bases, with 13 bases left between them. CDR3 region: CSVHWGQEAFF. The CDR3 nucleotides read TGCAGCGTCCACTGGGGGCAAGAAGCTTTCTTT. Full variable domain (outside the CDR3, taken from reference TRBV29-1 and TRBJ1-1): SAVISQKPSRDICQRGTSLTIQCQVDSQVTMMFWYRQQPGQSLTLIATANQGSEATYESGFVIDKFPISRPNLTFSTLTVSNMSPEDSSIYLCSVHWGQEAFFGQGTRLTVV.

V and J are TRBV7-8 and TRBJ2-1, with 11 bases lining up with TRBD2. The CDR3 is made up of 16 amino acids. Germline V gene sequence: CDR1 SGHVS, CDR2 FQNEAQ. Losses at the gene ends were 2 bases for V and 8 bases for J; bases not matched to a gene: 8. The CDR3 nucleotides read TGTGCCAGCAGCTTAAGCGGTAGCGGGAGGGCCTATGAGCAGTTCTTC. It codes for CASSLSGSGRAYEQFF.

This clone appeared a few times. The gene calls are TRBV9 and TRBJ1-3, with D perhaps matching TRBD1 (6 bases). The CDR3 is made up of 16 amino acids. Germline V gene lookup returns CDR1 SGDLS and CDR2 YYNGEE. The V end was cut by 0 bases, the J end by 4 bases, with 14 bases between. CDR3 residues: CASSVDNRVFGNTIYF. CDR3 sequence (DNA): TGTGCCAGCAGCGTAGACAACAGGGTATTCGGAAACACCATATATTTT.

This clone was picked up a small number of times. This chain connects TRBV29-1 to TRBJ1-5, with D possibly TRBD1 on 5 matching bases. The V gene lost 4 bases and the J gene lost 3 bases, with 16 bases spanning the gap. The CDR3 runs 15 residues. Germline CDR1 SQVTM, CDR2 ANQGSEA. CDR3 loop: CSVVRGKIYNQPQHF. The CDR3 coding sequence is TGCAGCGTTGTACGGGGGAAAATTTACAATCAGCCCCAGCATTTT.

This clone was observed a few times. This same CDR3 is encoded by further DNA sequences in the sample. The V and J genes are TRBV11-2 and TRBJ2-5; no definite D call. There are 13 residues in the CDR3. Trimming pared 1 base from V and 1 base from J, leaving 4 bases between. Germline V gives CDR1 SGHAT, CDR2 FQNNGV. The DNA of the CDR3 is TGTGCCAGCAGCTTAGGATCCCAAGAGACCCAGTACTTC. This translates into CASSLGSQETQYF.